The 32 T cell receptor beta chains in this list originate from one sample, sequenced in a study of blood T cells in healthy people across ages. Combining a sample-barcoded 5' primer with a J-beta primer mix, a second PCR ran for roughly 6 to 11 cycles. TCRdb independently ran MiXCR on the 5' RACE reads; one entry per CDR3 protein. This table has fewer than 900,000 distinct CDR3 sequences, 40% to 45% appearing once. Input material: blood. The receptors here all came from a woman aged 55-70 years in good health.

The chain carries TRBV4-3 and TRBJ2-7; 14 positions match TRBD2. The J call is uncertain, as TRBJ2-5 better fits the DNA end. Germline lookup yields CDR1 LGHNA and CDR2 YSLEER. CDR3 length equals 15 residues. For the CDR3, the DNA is TGCGCCAGCAGCCAAGGACTAGCGGGAGGGGTGACCCAGTACTTC. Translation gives CASSQGLAGGVTQYF.

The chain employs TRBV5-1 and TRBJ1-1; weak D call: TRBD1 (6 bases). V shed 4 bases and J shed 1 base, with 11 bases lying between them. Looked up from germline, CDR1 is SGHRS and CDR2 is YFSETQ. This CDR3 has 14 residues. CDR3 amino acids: CASSKQGTNTEAFF. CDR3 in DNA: TGCGCCAGCAGCAAACAGGGCACGAACACTGAAGCTTTCTTT.

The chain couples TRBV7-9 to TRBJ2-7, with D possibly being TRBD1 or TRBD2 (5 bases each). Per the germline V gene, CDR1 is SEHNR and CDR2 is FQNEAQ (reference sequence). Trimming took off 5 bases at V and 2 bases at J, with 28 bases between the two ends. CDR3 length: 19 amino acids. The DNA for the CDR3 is TGTGCCAGCAGCCTAGAACGTCCATATCGGGACCTATTAACCTACGAGCAGTACTTC. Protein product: CASSLERPYRDLLTYEQYF. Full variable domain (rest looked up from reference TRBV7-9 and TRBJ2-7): DTGVSQNPRHKITKRGQNVTFRCDPISEHNRLYWYRQTLGQGPEFLTYFQNEAQLEKSRLLSDRFSAERPKGSFSTLEIQRTEQGDSAMYLCASSLERPYRDLLTYEQYFGPGTRLTVT.

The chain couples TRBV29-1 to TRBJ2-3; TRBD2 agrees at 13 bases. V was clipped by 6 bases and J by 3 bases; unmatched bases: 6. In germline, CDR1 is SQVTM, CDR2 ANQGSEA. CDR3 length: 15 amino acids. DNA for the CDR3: TGCAGCGTGCGACTAGCGGGGGGCTCTACAGATACGCAGTATTTT. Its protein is CSVRLAGGSTDTQYF.

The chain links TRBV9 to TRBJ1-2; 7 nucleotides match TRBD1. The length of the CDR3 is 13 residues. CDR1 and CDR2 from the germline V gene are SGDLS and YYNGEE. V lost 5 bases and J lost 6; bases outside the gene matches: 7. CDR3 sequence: CASSAGTANGYTF. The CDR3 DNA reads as TGTGCCAGCAGTGCCGGGACAGCGAATGGCTACACCTTC. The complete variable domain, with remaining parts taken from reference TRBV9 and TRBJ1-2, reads DSGVTQTPKHLITATGQRVTLRCSPRSGDLSVYWYQQSLDQGLQFLIQYYNGEERAKGNILERFSAQQFPDLHSELNLSSLELGDSALYFCASSAGTANGYTFGSGTRLTVV.

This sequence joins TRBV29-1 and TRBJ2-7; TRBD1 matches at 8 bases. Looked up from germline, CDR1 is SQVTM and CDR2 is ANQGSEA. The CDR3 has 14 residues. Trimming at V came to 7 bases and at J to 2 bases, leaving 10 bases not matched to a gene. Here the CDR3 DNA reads TGCAGCGCCCGTTTGGGACAGGCCGCCTACGAGCAGTACTTC. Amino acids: CSARLGQAAYEQYF.

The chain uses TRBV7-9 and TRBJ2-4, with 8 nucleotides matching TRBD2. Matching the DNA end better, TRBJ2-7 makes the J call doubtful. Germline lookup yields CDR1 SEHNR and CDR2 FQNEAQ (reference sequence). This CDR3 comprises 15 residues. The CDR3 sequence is CASSSRTSTIYEQYF. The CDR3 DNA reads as TGTGCCAGCAGCTCCCGGACTAGCACGATCTACGAGCAGTACTTC.

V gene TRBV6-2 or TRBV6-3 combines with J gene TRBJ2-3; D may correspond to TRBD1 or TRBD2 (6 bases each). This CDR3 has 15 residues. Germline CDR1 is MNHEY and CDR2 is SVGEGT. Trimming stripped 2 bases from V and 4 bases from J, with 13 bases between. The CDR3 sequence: CASSYGPEGADTQYF. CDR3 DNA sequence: TGTGCCAGCAGTTACGGGCCGGAGGGGGCAGATACGCAGTATTTT.

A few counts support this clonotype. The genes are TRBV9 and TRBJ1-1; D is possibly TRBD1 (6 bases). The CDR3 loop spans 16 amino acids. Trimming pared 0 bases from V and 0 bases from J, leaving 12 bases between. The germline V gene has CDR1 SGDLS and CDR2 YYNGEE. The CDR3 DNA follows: TGTGCCAGCAGCGTAGCCCGGGACACCATGAACACTGAAGCTTTCTTT. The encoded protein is CASSVARDTMNTEAFF. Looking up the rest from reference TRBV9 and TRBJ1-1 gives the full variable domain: DSGVTQTPKHLITATGQRVTLRCSPRSGDLSVYWYQQSLDQGLQFLIQYYNGEERAKGNILERFSAQQFPDLHSELNLSSLELGDSALYFCASSVARDTMNTEAFFGQGTRLTVV.

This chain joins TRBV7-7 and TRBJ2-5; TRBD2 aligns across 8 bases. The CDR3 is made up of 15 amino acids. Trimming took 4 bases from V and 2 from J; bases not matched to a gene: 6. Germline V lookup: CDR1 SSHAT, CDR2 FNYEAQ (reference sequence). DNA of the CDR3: TGTGCCAGCAGCTCGACGGGAGGGAGGCAAGAGACCCAGTACTTC. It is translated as CASSSTGGRQETQYF.

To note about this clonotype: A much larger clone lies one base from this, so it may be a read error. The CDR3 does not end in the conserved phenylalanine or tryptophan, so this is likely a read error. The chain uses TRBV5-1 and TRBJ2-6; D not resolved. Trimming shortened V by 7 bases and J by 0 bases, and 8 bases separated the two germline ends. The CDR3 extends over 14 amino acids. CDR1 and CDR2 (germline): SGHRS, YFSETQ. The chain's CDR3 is CASYELSGANVLTL. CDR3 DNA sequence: TGCGCCAGCTATGAACTCTCTGGGGCCAACGTCCTGACTTTA.

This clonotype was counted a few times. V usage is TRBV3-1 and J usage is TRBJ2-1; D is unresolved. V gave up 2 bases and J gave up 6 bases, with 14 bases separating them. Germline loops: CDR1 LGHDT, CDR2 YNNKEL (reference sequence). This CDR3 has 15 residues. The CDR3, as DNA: TGTGCCAGCAGCCAAAGTCGGTTGACTTCCAATGAGCAGTTCTTC. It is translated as CASSQSRLTSNEQFF.

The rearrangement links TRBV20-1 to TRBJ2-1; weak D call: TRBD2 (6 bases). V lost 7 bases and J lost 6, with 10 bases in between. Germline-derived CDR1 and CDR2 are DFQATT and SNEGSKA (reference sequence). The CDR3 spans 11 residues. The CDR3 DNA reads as TGCAGTGGGGGACTCGTCAATGAGCAGTTCTTC. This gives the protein CSGGLVNEQFF.

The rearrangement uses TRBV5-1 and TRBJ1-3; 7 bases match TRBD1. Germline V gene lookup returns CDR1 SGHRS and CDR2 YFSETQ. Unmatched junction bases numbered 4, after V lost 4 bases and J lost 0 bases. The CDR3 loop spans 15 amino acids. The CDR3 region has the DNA TGCGCCAGCAGCCCCAGGGACAGCTCTGGAAACACCATATATTTT. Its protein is CASSPRDSSGNTIYF.

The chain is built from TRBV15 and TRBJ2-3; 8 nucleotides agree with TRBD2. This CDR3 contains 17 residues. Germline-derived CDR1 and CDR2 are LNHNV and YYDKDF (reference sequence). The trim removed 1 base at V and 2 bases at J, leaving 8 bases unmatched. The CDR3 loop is CATSRVVGGGYTDTQYF. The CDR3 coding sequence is TGTGCCACCAGCAGAGTGGTAGGCGGGGGGTACACAGATACGCAGTATTTT.

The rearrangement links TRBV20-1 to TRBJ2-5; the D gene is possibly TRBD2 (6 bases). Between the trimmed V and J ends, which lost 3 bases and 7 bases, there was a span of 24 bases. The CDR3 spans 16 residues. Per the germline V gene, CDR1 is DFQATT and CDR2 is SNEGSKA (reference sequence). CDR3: CSARSPGEDSLGTQYF. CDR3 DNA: TGCAGTGCTAGGTCCCCGGGGGAGGACTCGCTGGGGACCCAGTACTTC.

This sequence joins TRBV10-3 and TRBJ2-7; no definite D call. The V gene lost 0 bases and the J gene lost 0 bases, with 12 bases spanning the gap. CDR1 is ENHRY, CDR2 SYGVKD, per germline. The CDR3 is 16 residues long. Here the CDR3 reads CAISESRLVGSYEQYF. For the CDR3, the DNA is TGTGCCATCAGTGAGTCCCGCTTGGTAGGCTCCTACGAGCAGTACTTC.

CDR3 amino acids: CSALWTGSNEQFF. The CDR3 bases are TGCAGTGCCCTATGGACAGGGAGCAATGAGCAGTTCTTC. The chain combines TRBV20-1 with TRBJ2-1, with 8 bases aligning to TRBD1. The CDR3 is 13 residues long. CDR1 DFQATT and CDR2 SNEGSKA come from the germline V gene (reference sequence). Trimming took 6 bases from V and 6 from J; bases not matched to a gene: 7.

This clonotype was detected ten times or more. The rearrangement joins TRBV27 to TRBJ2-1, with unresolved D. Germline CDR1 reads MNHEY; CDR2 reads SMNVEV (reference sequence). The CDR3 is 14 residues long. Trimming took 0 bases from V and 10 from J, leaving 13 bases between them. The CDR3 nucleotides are TGTGCCAGCAGTTTATCGAATGGCCAGGAGGAGCAGTTCTTC. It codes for CASSLSNGQEEQFF.

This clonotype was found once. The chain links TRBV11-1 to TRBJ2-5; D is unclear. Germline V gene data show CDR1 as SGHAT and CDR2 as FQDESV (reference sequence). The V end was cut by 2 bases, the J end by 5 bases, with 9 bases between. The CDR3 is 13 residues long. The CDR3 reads CASSLPIMETQYF. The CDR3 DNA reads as TGTGCCAGCAGCTTACCTATTATGGAGACCCAGTACTTC.

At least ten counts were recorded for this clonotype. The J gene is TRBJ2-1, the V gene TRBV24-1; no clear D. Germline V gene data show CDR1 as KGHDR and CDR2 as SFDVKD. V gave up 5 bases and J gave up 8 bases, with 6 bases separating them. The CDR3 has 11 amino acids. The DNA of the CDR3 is TGTGCCACCAGTGTGGCGTATGAGCAGTTCTTC. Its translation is CATSVAYEQFF.

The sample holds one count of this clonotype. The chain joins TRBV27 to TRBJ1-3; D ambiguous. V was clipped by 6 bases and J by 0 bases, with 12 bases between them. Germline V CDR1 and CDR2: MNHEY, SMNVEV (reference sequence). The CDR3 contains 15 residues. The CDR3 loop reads CASSVSGSSGNTIYF. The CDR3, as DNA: TGTGCCAGCAGCGTCTCGGGGAGCTCTGGAAACACCATATATTTT.

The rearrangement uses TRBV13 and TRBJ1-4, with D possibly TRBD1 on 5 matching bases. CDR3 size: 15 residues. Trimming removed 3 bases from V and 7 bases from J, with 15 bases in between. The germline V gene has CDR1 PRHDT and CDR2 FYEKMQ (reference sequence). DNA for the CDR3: TGTGCCAGCAGCTTGGGCAGGGTGGTCGGTGAAAAACTGTTTTTT. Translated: CASSLGRVVGEKLFF.

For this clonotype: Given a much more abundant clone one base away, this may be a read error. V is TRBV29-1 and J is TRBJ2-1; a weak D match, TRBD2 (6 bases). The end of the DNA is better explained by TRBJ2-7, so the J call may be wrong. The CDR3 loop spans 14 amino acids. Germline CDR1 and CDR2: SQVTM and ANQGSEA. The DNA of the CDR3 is TGCTGGGCCTCGGAGGGGAGTATCGACAATGAGCAGTACTTC. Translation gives CWASEGSIDNEQYF.

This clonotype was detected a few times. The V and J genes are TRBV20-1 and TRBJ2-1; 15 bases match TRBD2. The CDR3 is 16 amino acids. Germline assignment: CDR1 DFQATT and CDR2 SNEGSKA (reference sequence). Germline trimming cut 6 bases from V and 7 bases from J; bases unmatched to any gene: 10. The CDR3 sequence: CSAGGLAGGLRNEQFF. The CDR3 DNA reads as TGCAGTGCCGGGGGACTAGCGGGAGGACTTCGAAATGAGCAGTTCTTC.

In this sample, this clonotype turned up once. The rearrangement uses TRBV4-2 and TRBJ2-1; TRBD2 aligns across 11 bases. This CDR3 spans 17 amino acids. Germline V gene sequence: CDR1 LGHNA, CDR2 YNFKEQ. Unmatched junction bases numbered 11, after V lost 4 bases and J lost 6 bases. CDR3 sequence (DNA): TGTGCCAGCAGCCCATGGGAGACTAGCGGGATATTCAATGAGCAGTTCTTC. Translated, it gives CASSPWETSGIFNEQFF.

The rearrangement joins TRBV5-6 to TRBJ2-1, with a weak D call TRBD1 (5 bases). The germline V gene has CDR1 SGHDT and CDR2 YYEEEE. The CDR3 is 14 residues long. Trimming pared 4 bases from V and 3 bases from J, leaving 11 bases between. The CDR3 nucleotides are TGTGCCAGCAGCGCGACAGCGATCTACAATGAGCAGTTCTTC. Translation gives CASSATAIYNEQFF. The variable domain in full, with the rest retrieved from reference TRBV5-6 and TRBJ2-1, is DAGVTQSPTHLIKTRGQQVTLRCSPKSGHDTVSWYQQALGQGPQFIFQYYEEEERQRGNFPDRFSGHQFPNYSSELNVNALLLGDSALYLCASSATAIYNEQFFGPGTRLTVL.

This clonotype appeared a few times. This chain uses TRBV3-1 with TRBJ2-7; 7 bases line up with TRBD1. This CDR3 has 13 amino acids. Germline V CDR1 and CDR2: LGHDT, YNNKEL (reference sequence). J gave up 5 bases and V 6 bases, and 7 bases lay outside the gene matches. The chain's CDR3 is CASRRQGNDEQYF. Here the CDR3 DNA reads TGTGCCAGCAGGCGACAGGGCAATGACGAGCAGTACTTC.

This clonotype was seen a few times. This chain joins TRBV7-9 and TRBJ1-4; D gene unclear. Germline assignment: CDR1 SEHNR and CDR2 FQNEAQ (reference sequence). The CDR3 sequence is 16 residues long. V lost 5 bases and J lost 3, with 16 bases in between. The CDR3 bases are TGTGCCAGCAGCCTCAAGACCGTCCCGCCTAATGAAAAACTGTTTTTT. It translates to CASSLKTVPPNEKLFF. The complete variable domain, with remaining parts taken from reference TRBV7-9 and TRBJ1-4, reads DTGVSQNPRHKITKRGQNVTFRCDPISEHNRLYWYRQTLGQGPEFLTYFQNEAQLEKSRLLSDRFSAERPKGSFSTLEIQRTEQGDSAMYLCASSLKTVPPNEKLFFGSGTQLSVL.

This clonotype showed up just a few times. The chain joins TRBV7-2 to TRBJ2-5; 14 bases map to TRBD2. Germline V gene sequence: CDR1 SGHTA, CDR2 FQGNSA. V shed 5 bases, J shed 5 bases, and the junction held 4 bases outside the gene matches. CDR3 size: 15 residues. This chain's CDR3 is CASSATSGGAETQYF. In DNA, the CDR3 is TGTGCCAGCAGCGCGACTAGCGGGGGGGCGGAGACCCAGTACTTC.

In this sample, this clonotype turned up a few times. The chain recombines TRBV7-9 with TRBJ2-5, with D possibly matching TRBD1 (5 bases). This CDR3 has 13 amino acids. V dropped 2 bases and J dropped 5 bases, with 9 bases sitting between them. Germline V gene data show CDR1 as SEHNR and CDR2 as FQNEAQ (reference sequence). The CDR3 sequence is CASSLQGLETQYF. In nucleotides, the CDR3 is TGTGCCAGCAGCTTACAGGGTTTGGAGACCCAGTACTTC.

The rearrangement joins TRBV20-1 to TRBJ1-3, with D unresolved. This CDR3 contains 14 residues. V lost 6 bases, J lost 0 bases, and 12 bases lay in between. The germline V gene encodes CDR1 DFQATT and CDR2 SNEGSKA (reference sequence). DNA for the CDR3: TGCAGTGCCAGGAACCTCCTCTCTGGAAACACCATATATTTT. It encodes CSARNLLSGNTIYF.